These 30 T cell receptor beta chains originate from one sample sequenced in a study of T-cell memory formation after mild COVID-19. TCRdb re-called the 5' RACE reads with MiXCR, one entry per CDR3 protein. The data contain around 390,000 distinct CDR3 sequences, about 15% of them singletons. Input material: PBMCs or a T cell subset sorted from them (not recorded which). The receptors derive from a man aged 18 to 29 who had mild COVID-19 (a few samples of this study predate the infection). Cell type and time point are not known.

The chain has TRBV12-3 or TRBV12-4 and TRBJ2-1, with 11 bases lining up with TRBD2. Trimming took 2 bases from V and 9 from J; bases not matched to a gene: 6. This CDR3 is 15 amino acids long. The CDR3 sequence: CASSLTSGGEVEQFF. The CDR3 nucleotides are TGTGCCAGCAGTTTAACTAGCGGGGGAGAGGTTGAGCAGTTCTTC.

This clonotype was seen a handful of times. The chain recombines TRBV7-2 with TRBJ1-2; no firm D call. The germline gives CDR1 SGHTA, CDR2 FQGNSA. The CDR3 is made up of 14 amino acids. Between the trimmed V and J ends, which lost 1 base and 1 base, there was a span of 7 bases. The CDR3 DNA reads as TGTGCCAGCAGCTTAGACGGAGTTAACTATGGCTACACCTTC. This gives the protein CASSLDGVNYGYTF.

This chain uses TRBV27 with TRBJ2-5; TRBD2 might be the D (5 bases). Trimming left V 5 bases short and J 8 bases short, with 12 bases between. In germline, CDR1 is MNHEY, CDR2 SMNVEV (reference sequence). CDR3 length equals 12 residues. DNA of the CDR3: TGTGCCAGCAGTGTGAAATCGGGAACCCAGTACTTC. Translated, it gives CASSVKSGTQYF.

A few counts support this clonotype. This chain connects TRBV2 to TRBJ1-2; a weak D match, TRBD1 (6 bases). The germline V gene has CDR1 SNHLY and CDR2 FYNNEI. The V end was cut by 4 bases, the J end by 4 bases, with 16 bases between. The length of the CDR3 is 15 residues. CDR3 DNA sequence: TGTGCCAGCAGTGGGGGACACACGTTACGCTATGGCTACACCTTC. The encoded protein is CASSGGHTLRYGYTF. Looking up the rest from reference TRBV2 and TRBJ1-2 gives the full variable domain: EPEVTQTPSHQVTQMGQEVILRCVPISNHLYFYWYRQILGQKVEFLVSFYNNEISEKSEIFDDQFSVERPDGSNFTLKIRSTKLEDSAMYFCASSGGHTLRYGYTFGSGTRLTVV.

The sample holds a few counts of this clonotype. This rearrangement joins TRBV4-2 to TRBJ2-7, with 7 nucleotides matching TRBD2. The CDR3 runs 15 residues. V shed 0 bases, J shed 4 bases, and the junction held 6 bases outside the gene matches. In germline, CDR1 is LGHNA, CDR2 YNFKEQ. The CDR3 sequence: CASSQEWGGWYEQYF. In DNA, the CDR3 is TGTGCCAGCAGCCAAGAGTGGGGGGGTTGGTACGAGCAGTACTTC.

CDR3 nucleotides: TGCAGTGCTAGAGTAGGTCTAGCGGGGACCCCCCGCTCTAGCACAGATACGCAGTATTTT. The encoded protein is CSARVGLAGTPRSSTDTQYF. The V and J genes are TRBV20-1 and TRBJ2-3, with 9 bases that match TRBD2. The CDR3 has 20 amino acids. Germline CDR1 and CDR2: DFQATT and SNEGSKA (reference sequence). Trimming removed 1 base from V and 0 bases from J; junction bases left unmatched: 17.

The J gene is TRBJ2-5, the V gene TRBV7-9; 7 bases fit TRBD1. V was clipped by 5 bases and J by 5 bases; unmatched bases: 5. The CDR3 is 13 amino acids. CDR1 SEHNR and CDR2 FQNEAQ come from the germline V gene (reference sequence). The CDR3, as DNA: TGTGCCAGCAGCAGAGGGACAGTTGAGACCCAGTACTTC. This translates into CASSRGTVETQYF.

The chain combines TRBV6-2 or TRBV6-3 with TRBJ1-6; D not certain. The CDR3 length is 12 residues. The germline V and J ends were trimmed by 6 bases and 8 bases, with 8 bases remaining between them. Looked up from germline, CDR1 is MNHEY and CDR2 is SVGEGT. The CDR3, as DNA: TGTGCCAGCAGGGCGGCCGATTCACCCCTCCACTTT. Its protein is CASRAADSPLHF.

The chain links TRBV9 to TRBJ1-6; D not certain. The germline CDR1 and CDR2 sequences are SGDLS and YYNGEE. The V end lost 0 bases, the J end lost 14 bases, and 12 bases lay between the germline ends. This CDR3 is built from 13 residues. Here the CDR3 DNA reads TGTGCCAGCAGCGTAGCCCTAGTGAGCACCCTCCACTTT. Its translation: CASSVALVSTLHF.

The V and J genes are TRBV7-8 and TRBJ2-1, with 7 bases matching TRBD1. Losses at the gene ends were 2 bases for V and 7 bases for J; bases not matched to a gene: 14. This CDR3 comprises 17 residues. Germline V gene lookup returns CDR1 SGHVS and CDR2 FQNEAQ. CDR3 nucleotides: TGTGCCAGCAGCTTACCTAATACGGGACAGAGTTCGAATGAGCAGTTCTTC. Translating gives CASSLPNTGQSSNEQFF. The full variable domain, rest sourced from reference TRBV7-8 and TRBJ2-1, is GAGVSQSPRYKVAKRGQDVALRCDPISGHVSLFWYQQALGQGPEFLTYFQNEAQLDKSGLPSDRFFAERPEGSVSTLKIQRTQQEDSAVYLCASSLPNTGQSSNEQFFGPGTRLTVL.

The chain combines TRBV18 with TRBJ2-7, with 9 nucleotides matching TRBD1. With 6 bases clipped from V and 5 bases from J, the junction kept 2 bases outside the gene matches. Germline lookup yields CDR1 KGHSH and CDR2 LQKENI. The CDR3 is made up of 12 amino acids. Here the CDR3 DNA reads TGTGCCAGCTCCTGGGACAGGGACGAGCAGTACTTC. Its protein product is CASSWDRDEQYF. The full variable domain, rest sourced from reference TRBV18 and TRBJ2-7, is NAGVMQNPRHLVRRRGQEARLRCSPMKGHSHVYWYRQLPEEGLKFMVYLQKENIIDESGMPKERFSAEFPKEGPSILRIQQVVRGDSAAYFCASSWDRDEQYFGPGTRLTVT.

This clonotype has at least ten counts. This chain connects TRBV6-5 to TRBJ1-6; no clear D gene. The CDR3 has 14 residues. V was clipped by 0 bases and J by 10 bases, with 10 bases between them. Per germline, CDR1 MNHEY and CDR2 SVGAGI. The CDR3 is CASSYSGVRSPLHF. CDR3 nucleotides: TGTGCCAGCAGTTACTCCGGGGTGAGGTCACCCCTCCACTTT.

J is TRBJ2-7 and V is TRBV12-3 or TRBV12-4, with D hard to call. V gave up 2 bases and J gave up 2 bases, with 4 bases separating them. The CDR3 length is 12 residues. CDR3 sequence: CASSLFTYEQYF. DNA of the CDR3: TGTGCCAGCAGTTTATTTACCTACGAGCAGTACTTC.

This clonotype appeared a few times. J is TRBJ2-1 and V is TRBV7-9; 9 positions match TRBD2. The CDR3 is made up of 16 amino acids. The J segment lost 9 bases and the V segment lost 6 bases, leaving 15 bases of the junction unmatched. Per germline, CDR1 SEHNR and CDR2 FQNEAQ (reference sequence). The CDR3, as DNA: TGTGCCAGCAGTCAGACGGGACTAGCCGCGCCCTCTGAGCAGTTCTTC. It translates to CASSQTGLAAPSEQFF.

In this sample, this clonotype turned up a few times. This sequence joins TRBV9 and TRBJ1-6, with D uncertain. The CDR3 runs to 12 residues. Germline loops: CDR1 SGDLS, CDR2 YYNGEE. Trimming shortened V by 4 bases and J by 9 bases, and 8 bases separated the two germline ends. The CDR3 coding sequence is TGTGCCAGCAGCTCCGGGGTTTCACCCCTCCACTTT. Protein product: CASSSGVSPLHF.

The CDR3 DNA sequence: TGTGCCAGCAGCCAATCGGGACTAGATCCAGAGGGGACCCAGTACTTC. Translation: CASSQSGLDPEGTQYF. The rearrangement links TRBV3-1 to TRBJ2-5; 8 bases align to TRBD2. CDR1 LGHDT and CDR2 YNNKEL come from the germline V gene (reference sequence). Trimming at V came to 2 bases and at J to 7 bases, leaving 12 bases not matched to a gene. The CDR3 contains 16 residues.

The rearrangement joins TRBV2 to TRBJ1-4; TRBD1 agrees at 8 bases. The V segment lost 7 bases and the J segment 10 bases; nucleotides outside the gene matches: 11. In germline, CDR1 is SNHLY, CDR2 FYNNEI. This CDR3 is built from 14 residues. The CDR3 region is CASIPPGGPGKLFF. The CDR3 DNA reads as TGTGCCAGCATCCCGCCAGGGGGCCCCGGAAAACTGTTTTTT. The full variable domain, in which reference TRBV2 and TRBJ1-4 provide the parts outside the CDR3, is EPEVTQTPSHQVTQMGQEVILRCVPISNHLYFYWYRQILGQKVEFLVSFYNNEISEKSEIFDDQFSVERPDGSNFTLKIRSTKLEDSAMYFCASIPPGGPGKLFFGSGTQLSVL.

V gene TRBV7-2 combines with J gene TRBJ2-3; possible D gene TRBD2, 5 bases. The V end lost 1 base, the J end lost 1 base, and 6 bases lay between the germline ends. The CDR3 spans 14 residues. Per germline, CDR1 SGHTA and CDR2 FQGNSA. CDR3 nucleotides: TGTGCCAGCAGCTTAGATAGCGGCACAGATACGCAGTATTTT. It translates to CASSLDSGTDTQYF.

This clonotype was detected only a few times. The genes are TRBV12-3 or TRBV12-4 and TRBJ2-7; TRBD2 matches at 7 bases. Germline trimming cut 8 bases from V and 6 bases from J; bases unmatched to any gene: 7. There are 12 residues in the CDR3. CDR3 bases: TGTGCCAGCGGGGGGGGACTGTTCGAGCAGTACTTC. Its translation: CASGGGLFEQYF.

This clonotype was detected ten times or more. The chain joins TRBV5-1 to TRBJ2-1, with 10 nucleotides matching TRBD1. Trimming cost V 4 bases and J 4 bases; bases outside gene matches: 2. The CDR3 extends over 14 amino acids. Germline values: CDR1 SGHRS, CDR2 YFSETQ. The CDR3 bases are TGCGCCAGCAGCCGGGACAGGGGATACAATGAGCAGTTCTTC. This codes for CASSRDRGYNEQFF. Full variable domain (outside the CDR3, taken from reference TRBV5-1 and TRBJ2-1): KAGVTQTPRYLIKTRGQQVTLSCSPISGHRSVSWYQQTPGQGLQFLFEYFSETQRNKGNFPGRFSGRQFSNSRSEMNVSTLELGDSALYLCASSRDRGYNEQFFGPGTRLTVL.

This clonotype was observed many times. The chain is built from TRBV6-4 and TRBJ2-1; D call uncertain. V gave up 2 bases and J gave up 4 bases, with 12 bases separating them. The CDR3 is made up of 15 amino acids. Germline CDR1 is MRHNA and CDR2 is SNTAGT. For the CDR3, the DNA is TGTGCCAGCAGTGACGAGTTTTCCGGTTACAATGAGCAGTTCTTC. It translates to CASSDEFSGYNEQFF.

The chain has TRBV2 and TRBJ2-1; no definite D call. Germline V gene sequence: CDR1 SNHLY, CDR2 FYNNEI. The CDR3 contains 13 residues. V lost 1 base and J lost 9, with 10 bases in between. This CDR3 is CASSEESVGEQFF. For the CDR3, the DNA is TGTGCCAGCAGTGAAGAATCTGTCGGTGAGCAGTTCTTC.

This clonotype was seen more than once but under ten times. CDR3 region: CASRSPQEAFF. CDR3 sequence (DNA): TGTGCCAGCAGAAGCCCGCAGGAAGCTTTCTTT. The V and J genes are TRBV6-5 and TRBJ1-1; D remains ambiguous. Germline CDR1 is MNHEY and CDR2 is SVGAGI. The CDR3 loop spans 11 amino acids. The ends were cut back, 6 bases at V and 8 bases at J, with 10 bases in the middle.

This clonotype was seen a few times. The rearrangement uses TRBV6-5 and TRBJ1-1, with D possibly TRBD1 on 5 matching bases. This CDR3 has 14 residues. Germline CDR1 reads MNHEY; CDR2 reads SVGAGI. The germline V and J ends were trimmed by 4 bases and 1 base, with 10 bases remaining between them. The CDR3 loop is CASSLAQGNTEAFF. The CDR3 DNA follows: TGTGCCAGCAGTTTAGCTCAGGGGAACACTGAAGCTTTCTTT.

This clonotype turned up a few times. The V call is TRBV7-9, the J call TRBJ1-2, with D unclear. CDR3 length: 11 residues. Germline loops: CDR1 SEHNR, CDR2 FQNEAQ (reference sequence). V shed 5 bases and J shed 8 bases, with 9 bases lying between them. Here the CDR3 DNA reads TGTGCCAGCAGCCCTTTTGTGGGCTACACCTTC. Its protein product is CASSPFVGYTF.

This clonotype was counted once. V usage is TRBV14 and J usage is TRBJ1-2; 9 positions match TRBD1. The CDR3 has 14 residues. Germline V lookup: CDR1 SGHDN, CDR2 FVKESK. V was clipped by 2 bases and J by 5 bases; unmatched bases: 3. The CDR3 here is CASSQTGTGYGYTF. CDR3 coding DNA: TGTGCCAGCAGCCAAACCGGGACAGGGTATGGCTACACCTTC.

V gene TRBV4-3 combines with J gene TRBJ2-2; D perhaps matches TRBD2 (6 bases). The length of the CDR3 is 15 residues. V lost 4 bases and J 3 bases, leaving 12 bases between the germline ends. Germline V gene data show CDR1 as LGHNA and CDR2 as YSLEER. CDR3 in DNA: TGCGCCAGCAGCCGGTACGGGGGAGACACCGGGGAGCTGTTTTTT. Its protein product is CASSRYGGDTGELFF.

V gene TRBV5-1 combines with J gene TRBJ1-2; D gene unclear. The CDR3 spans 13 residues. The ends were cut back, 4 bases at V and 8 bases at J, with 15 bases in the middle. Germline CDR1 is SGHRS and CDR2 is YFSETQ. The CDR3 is CASSPSPGVGYTF. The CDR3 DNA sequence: TGCGCCAGCAGCCCCTCCCCCGGGGTCGGCTACACCTTC. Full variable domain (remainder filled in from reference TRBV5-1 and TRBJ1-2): KAGVTQTPRYLIKTRGQQVTLSCSPISGHRSVSWYQQTPGQGLQFLFEYFSETQRNKGNFPGRFSGRQFSNSRSEMNVSTLELGDSALYLCASSPSPGVGYTFGSGTRLTVV.

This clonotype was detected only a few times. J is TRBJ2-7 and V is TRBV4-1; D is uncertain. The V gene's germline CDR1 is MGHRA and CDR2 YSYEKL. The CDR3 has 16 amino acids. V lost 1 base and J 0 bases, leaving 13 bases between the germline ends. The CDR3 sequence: CASSQVLGRSSYEQYF. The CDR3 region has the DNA TGCGCCAGCAGCCAAGTCCTCGGGCGGAGCTCCTACGAGCAGTACTTC.

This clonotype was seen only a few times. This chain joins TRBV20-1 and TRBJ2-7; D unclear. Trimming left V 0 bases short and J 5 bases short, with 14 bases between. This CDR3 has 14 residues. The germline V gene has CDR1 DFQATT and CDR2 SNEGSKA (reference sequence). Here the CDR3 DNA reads TGCAGTGCTAGAGAATCGTCAAGGGCAGACGAGCAGTACGTC. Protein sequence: CSARESSRADEQYV.